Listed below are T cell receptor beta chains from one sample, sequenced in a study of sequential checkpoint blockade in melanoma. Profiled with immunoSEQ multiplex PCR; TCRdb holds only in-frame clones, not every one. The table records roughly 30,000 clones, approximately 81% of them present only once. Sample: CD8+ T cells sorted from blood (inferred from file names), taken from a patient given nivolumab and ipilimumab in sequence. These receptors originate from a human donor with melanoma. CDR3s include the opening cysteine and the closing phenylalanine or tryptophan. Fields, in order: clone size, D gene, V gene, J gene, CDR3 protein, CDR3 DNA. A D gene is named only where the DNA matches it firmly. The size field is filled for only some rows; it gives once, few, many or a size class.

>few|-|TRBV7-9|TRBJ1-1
CASSLVRGVVPEAFF
TGTGCCAGCAGCTTAGTTCGGGGAGTAGTCCCTGAAGCTTTCTTT
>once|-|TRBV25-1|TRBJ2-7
CASSYSLDRAEQYF
TGTGCCAGCAGTTACTCCCTGGACAGAGCCGAGCAGTACTTC
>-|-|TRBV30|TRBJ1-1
CAWSVGGVTEAFF
TGTGCCTGGAGTGTCGGAGGGGTGACTGAAGCTTTCTTT
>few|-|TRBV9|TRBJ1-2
CASSGDSYGYTF
TGTGCCAGCAGCGGCGACAGCTATGGCTACACCTTC
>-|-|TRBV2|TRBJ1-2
CASSEQTYYGYTF
TGTGCCAGCAGTGAACAGACTTACTATGGCTACACCTTC
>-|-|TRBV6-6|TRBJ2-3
CASEKENTDTQYF
TGTGCCAGCGAAAAGGAGAACACAGATACGCAGTATTTT
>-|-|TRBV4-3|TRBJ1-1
CASNTKGGGNTEAFF
TGCGCCAGCAACACAAAAGGGGGGGGAAACACTGAAGCTTTCTTT
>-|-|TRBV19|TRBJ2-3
CATSSGPLTVFGTDTQYF
TGTGCCACTTCATCTGGGCCGCTTACCGTATTCGGCACAGATACGCAGTATTTT
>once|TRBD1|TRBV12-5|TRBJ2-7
CASGRTGETYEQYF
TGTGCTAGTGGTCGGACAGGGGAAACCTACGAGCAGTACTTC
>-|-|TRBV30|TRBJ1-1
CAWSLQGGTDTEAFF
TGTGCCTGGAGTTTGCAGGGAGGGACGGACACTGAAGCTTTCTTT
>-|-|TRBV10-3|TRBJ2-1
CAISASGSSYNEQFF
TGTGCCATCAGTGCGTCTGGGAGCTCCTACAATGAGCAGTTCTTC
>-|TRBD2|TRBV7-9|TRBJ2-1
CASSLEVAGGPGYNEQFF
TGTGCCAGCAGCTTAGAGGTAGCGGGAGGGCCTGGCTACAATGAGCAGTTCTTC
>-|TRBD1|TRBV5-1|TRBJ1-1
CASSWGQGHTEAFF
TGCGCCAGCAGCTGGGGACAGGGACACACTGAAGCTTTCTTT
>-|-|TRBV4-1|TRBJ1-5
CASSRQEKGDQPQHF
TGCGCCAGCAGCCGACAGGAAAAGGGCGACCAGCCCCAGCATTTT
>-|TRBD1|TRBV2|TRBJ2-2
CASSVGTENTGELFF
TGTGCCAGCAGTGTGGGGACAGAGAACACCGGGGAGCTGTTTTTT
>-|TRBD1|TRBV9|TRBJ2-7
CASSLGQAATYEQYF
TGTGCCAGCAGCCTAGGACAGGCGGCTACCTACGAGCAGTACTTC
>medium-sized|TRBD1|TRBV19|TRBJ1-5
CASSIHPGQGDYSNQPQHF
TGTGCCAGTAGTATTCACCCGGGACAGGGAGATTATAGCAATCAGCCCCAGCATTTT
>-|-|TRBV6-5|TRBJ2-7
CASSYSPDSSWYEQYF
TGTGCCAGCAGTTACTCGCCAGACTCATCTTGGTACGAGCAGTACTTC
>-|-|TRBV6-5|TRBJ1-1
CASSLEQGGYTEAFF
TGTGCCAGCAGTTTAGAACAGGGAGGGTACACTGAAGCTTTCTTT
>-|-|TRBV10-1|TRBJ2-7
CASSELTGAGYEQYF
TGCGCCAGCAGTGAGCTAACAGGAGCTGGCTACGAGCAGTACTTC
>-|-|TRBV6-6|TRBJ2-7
CASSYARSYEQYF
TGTGCCAGCAGTTACGCGAGATCCTACGAGCAGTACTTC
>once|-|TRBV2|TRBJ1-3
CASSEGREVPGNTIYF
TGTGCCAGCAGTGAAGGTCGTGAGGTTCCTGGAAACACCATATATTTT
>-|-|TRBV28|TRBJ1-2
CASTLAWEGGYTF
TGTGCCAGCACCCTAGCGTGGGAGGGGGGCTACACCTTC
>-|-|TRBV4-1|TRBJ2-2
CASNGLLGNTGELFF
TGCGCCAGCAATGGACTTCTGGGGAACACCGGGGAGCTGTTTTTT
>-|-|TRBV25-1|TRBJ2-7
CASSGSNNYEQYF
TGTGCCAGCAGTGGATCGAACAACTACGAGCAGTACTTC
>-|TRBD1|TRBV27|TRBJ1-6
CASKTNRGNSPLHF
TGTGCCAGCAAGACTAACAGGGGAAATTCACCCCTCCACTTT
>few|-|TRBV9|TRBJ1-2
CASSVARGRDGTGGYGYTF
TGTGCCAGCAGCGTAGCTCGCGGGCGGGATGGTACCGGGGGCTATGGCTACACCTTC
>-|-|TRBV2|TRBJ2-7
CASAESGGPSYEQYF
TGTGCCAGCGCTGAATCCGGAGGGCCCTCCTACGAGCAGTACTTC
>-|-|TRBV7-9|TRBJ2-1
CASSLMGGPAGSDNEQFF
TGTGCCAGCAGCTTAATGGGTGGGCCGGCGGGATCAGACAATGAGCAGTTCTTC
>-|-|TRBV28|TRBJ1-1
CASSLFSGMNTEAFF
TGTGCCAGCAGTTTGTTCAGCGGGATGAACACTGAAGCTTTCTTT
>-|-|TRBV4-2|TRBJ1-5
CASSQLPSGVADQPQHF
TGTGCCAGCAGCCAACTCCCCTCCGGGGTTGCGGATCAGCCCCAGCATTTT
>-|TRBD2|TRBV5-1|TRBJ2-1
CASSFVLAGGTEQFF
TGCGCCAGCAGCTTTGTTCTAGCGGGAGGGACTGAGCAGTTCTTC
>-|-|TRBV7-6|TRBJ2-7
CASSLLTSEEQYF
TGTGCCAGCAGCTTATTGACTTCTGAAGAGCAGTACTTC
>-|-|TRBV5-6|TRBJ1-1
CASSLFNGGEAFF
TGTGCCAGCAGCTTGTTTAACGGGGGTGAAGCTTTCTTT
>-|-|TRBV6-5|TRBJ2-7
CASSYSMGSYEQYF
TGTGCCAGCAGTTACTCGATGGGCTCCTACGAGCAGTACTTC